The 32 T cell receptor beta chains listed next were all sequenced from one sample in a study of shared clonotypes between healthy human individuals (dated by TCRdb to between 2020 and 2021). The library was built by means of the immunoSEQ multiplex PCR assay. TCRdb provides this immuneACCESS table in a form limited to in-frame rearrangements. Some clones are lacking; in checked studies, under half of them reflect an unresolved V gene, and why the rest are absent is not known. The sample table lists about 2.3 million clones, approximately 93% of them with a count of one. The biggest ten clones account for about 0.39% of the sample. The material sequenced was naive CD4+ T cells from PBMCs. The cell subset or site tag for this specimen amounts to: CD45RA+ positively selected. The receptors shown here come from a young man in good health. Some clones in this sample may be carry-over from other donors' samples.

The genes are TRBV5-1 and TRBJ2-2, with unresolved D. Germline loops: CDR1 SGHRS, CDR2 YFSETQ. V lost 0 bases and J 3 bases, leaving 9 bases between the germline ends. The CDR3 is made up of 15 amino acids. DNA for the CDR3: TGCGCCAGCAGCTTGGAAGGTTCCTACACCGGGGAGCTGTTTTTT. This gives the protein CASSLEGSYTGELFF.

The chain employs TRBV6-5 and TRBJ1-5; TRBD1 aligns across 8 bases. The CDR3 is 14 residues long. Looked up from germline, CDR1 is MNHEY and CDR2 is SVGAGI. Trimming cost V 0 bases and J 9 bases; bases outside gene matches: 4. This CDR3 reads CASSYSRTGRPQHF. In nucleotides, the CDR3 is TGTGCCAGCAGTTACTCAAGGACAGGGAGGCCCCAGCATTTT.

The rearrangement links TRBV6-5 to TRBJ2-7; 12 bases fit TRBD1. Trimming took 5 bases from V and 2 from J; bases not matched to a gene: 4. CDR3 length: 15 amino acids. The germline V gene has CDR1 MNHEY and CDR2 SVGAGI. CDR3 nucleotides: TGTGCCAGCAGTCACCGGGACAGGGGGCCCTACGAGCAGTACTTC. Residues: CASSHRDRGPYEQYF.

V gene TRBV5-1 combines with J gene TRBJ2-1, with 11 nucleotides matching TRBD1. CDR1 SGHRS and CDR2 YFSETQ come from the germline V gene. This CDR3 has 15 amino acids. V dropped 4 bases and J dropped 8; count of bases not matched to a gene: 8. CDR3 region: CASSDPGQGDYEQFF. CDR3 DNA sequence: TGCGCCAGCAGCGATCCGGGACAGGGGGATTATGAGCAGTTCTTC.

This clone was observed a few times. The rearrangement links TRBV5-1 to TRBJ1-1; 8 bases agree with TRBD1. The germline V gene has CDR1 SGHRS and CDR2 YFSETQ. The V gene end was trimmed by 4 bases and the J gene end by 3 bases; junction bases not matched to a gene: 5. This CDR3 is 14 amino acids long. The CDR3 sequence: CASSPDRAYTEAFF. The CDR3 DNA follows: TGCGCCAGCAGCCCGGACAGGGCGTACACTGAAGCTTTCTTT.

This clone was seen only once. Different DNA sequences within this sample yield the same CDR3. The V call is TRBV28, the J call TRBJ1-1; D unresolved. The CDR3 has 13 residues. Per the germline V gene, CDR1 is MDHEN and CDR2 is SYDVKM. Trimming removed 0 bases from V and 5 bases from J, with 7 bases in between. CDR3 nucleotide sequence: TGTGCCAGCAGTTTATGGTCAGGTACTGAAGCTTTCTTT. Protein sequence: CASSLWSGTEAFF. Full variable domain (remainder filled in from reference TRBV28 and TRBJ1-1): DVKVTQSSRYLVKRTGEKVFLECVQDMDHENMFWYRQDPGLGLRLIYFSYDVKMKEKGDIPEGYSVSREKKERFSLILESASTNQTSMYLCASSLWSGTEAFFGQGTRLTVV.

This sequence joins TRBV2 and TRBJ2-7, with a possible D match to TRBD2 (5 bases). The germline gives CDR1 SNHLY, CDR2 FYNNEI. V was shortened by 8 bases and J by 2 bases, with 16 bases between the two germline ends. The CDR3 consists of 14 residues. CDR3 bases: TGTGCCAGCCGGGAAGGAAGGCCGCCCTACGAGCAGTACTTC. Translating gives CASREGRPPYEQYF.

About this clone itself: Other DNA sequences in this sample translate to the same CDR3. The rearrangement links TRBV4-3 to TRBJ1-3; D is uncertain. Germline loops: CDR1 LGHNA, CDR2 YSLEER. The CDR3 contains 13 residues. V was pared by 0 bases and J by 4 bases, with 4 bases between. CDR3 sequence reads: CASSQDTGNTIYF. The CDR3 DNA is TGCGCCAGCAGCCAAGATACCGGAAACACCATATATTTT.

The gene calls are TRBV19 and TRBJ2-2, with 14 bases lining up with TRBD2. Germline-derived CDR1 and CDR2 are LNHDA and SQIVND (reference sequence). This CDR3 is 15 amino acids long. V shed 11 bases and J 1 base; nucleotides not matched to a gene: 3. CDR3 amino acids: CASGLAGVNTGELFF. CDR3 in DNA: TGTGCCTCGGGACTAGCGGGAGTGAACACCGGGGAGCTGTTTTTT.

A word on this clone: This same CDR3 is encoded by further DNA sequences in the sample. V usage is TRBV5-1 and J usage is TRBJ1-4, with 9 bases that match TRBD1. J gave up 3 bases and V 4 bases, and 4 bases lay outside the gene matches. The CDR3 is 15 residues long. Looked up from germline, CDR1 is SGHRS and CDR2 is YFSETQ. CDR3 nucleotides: TGCGCCAGCAGCCTAGGACAGGGGTCTAATGAAAAACTGTTTTTT. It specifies CASSLGQGSNEKLFF.

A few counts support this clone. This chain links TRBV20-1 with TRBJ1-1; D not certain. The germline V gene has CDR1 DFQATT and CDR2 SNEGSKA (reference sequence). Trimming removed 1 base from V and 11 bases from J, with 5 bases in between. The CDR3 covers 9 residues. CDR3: CSARGPAFF. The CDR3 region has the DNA TGCAGTGCTAGAGGGCCGGCTTTCTTT.

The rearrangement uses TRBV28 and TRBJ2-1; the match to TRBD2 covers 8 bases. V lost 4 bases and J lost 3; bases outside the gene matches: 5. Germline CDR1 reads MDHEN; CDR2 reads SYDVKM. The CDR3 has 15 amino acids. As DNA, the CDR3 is TGTGCCAGCAGTTGGTGGGCGGGAGGCTACAATGAGCAGTTCTTC. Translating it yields CASSWWAGGYNEQFF.

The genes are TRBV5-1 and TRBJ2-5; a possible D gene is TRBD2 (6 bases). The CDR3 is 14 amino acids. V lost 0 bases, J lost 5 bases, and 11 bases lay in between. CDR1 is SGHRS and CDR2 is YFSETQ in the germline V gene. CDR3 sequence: CASSLDLARETQYF. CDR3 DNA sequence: TGCGCCAGCAGCTTGGACCTAGCGAGGGAGACCCAGTACTTC.

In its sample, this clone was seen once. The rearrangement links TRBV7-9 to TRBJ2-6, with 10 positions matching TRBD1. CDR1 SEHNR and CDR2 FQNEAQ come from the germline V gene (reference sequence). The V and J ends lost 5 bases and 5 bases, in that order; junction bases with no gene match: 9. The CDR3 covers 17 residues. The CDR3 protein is CASSPYPGQGRANVLTF. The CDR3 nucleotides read TGTGCCAGCAGCCCTTATCCGGGACAGGGGCGGGCCAACGTCCTGACTTTC.

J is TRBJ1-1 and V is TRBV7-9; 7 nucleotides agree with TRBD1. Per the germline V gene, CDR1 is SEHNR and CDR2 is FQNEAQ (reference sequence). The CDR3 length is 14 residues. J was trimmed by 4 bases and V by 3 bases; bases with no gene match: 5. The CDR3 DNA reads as TGTGCCAGCAGCTTGGGACAGTTGGGCACTGAAGCTTTCTTT. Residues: CASSLGQLGTEAFF.

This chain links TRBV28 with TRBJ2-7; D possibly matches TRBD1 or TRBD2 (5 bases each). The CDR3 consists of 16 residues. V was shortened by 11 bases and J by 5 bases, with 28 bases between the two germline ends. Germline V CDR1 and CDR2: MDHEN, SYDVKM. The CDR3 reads CAPRPGGTAPVDEQYF. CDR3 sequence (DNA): TGTGCCCCCCGACCGGGTGGGACGGCGCCGGTCGACGAGCAGTACTTC.

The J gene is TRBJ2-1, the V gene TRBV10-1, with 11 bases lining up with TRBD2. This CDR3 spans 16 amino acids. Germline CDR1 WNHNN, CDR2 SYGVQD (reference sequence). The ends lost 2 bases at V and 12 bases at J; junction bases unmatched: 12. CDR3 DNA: TGCGCCAGCAGTGAGGGTTTTAGCGGGAGGGTTGGTGTGCAGTTCTTC. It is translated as CASSEGFSGRVGVQFF.

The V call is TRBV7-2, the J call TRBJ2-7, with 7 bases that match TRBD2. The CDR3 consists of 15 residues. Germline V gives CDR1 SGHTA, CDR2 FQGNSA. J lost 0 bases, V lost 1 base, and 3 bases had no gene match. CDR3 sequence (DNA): TGTGCCAGCAGCTTAGGTCGGGGGGTCTCCTACGAGCAGTACTTC. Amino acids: CASSLGRGVSYEQYF. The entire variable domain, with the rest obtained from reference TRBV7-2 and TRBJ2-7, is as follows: GAGVSQSPSNKVTEKGKDVELRCDPISGHTALYWYRQSLGQGLEFLIYFQGNSAPDKSGLPSDRFSAERTGGSVSTLTIQRTQQEDSAVYLCASSLGRGVSYEQYFGPGTRLTVT.

The CDR3 DNA sequence: TGTGCCACGGCCGGGACAGGGGAACAGCCCCAGCATTTT. Translated: CATAGTGEQPQHF. V and J are TRBV2 and TRBJ1-5, with TRBD1 matching over 10 bases. The CDR3 has 13 amino acids. Germline V gives CDR1 SNHLY, CDR2 FYNNEI. After removal of 10 bases from V and 7 bases from J, the junction contained 7 bases not matched to a gene.

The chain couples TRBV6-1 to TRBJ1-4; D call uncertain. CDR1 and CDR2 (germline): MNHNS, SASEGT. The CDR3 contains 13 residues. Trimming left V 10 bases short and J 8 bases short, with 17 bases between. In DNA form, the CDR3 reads TGTGCCACTTCGTACCTCGGCGGAGAAAAACTGTTTTTT. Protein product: CATSYLGGEKLFF.

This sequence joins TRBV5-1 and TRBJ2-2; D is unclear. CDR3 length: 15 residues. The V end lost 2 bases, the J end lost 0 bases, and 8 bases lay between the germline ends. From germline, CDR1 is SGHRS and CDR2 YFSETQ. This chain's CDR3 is CASSFGSSNTGELFF. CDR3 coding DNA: TGCGCCAGCAGCTTTGGTTCCTCGAACACCGGGGAGCTGTTTTTT.

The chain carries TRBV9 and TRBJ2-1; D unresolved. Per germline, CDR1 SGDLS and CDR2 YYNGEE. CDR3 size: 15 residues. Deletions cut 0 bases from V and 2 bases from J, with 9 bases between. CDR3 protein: CASSVAEFTYNEQFF. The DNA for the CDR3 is TGTGCCAGCAGCGTAGCCGAGTTTACCTACAATGAGCAGTTCTTC.

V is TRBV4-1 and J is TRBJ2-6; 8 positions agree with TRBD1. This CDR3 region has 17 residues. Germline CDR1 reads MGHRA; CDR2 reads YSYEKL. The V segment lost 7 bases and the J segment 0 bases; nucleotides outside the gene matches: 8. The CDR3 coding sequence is TGCGCCAGCAACCAGGGGGCTGGGGGCTCTGGGGCCAACGTCCTGACTTTC. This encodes CASNQGAGGSGANVLTF.

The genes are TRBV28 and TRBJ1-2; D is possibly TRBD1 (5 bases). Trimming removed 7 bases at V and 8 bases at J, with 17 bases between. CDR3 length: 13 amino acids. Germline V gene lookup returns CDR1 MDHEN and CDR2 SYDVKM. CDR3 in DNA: TGTGCCAGCAATACCCGCGGGGGTAGAGGCTACACCTTC. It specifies CASNTRGGRGYTF.

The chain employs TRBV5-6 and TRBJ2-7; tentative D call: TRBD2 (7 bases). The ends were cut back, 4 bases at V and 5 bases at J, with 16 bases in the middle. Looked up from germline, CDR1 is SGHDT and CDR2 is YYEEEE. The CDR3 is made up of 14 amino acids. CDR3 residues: CASSRNRGADEQYF. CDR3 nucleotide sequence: TGTGCCAGCAGCCGGAATCGGGGGGCTGACGAGCAGTACTTC.

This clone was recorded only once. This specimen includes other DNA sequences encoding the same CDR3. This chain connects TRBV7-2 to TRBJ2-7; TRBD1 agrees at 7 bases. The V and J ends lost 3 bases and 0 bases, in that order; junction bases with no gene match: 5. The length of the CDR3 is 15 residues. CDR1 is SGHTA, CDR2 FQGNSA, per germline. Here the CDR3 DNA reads TGTGCCAGCAGCTTCGACAGGGCTAGCTCCTACGAGCAGTACTTC. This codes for CASSFDRASSYEQYF.

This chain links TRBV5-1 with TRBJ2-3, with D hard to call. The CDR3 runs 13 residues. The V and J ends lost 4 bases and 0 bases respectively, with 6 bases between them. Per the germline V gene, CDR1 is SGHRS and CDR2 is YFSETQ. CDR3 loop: CASSEASTDTQYF. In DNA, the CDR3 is TGCGCCAGCAGCGAGGCGAGCACAGATACGCAGTATTTT.

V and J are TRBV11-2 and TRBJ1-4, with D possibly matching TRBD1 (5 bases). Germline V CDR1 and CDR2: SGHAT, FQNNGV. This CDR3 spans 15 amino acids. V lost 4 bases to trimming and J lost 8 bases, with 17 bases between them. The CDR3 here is CASSSSPGRREKLFF. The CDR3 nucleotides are TGTGCCAGCAGCTCCAGCCCGGGACGGAGGGAAAAACTGTTTTTT. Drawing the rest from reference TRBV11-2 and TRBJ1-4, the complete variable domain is EAGVAQSPRYKIIEKRQSVAFWCNPISGHATLYWYQQILGQGPKLLIQFQNNGVVDDSQLPKDRFSAERLKGVDSTLKIQPAKLEDSAVYLCASSSSPGRREKLFFGSGTQLSVL.

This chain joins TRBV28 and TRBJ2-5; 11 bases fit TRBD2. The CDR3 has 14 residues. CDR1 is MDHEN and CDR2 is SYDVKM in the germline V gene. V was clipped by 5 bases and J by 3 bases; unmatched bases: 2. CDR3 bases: TGTGCCAGCAGTCCACTAGCGGGAGAAGAGACCCAGTACTTC. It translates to CASSPLAGEETQYF.

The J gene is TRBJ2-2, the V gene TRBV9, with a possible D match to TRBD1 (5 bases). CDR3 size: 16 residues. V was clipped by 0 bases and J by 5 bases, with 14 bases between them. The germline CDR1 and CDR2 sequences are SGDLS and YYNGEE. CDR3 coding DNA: TGTGCCAGCAGCGTAGTTTCTCTGGGGCCTACCGGGGAGCTGTTTTTT. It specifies CASSVVSLGPTGELFF.

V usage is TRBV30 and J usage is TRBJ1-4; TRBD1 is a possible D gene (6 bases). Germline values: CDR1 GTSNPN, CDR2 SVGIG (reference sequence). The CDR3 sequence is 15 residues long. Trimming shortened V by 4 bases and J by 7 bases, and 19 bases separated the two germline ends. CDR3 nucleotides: TGTGCCTGGAAAACCCTCGGGACATCACCTGAAAAACTGTTTTTT. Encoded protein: CAWKTLGTSPEKLFF. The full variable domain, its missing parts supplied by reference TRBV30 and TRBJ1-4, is SQTIHQWPATLVQPVGSPLSLECTVEGTSNPNLYWYRQAAGRGLQLLFYSVGIGQISSEVPQNLSASRPQDRQFILSSKKLLLSDSGFYLCAWKTLGTSPEKLFFGSGTQLSVL.

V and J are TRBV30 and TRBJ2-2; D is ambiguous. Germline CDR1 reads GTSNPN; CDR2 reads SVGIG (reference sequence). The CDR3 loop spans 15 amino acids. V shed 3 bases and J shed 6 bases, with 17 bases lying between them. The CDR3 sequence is CAWRLLGSRAGELFF. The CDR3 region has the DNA TGTGCCTGGAGGCTGCTGGGCAGTCGAGCCGGGGAGCTGTTTTTT.